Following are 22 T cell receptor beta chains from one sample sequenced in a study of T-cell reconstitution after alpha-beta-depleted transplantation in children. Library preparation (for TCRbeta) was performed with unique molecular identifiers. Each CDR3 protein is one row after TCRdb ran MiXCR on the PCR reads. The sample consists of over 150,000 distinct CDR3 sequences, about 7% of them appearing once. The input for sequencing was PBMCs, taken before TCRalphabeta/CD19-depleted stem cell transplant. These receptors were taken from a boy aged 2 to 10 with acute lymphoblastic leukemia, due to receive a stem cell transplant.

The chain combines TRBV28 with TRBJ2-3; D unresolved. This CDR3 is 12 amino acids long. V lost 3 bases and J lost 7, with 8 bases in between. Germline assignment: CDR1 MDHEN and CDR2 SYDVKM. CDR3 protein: CASSLTENTQYF. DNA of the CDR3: TGTGCCAGCAGTTTGACGGAAAATACGCAGTATTTT.

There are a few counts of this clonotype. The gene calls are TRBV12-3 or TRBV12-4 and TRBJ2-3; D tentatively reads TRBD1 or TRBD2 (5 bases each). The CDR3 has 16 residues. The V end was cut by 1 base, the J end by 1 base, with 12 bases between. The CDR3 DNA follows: TGTGCCAGCAGTTTAGAAGGTGGGGACCGCACAGATACGCAGTATTTT. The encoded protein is CASSLEGGDRTDTQYF.

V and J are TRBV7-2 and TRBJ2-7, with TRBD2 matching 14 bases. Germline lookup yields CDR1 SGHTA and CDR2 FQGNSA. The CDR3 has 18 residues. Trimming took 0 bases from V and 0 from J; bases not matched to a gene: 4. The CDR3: CASSLAGLAGVSSYEQYF. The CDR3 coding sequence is TGTGCCAGCAGCTTAGCGGGACTAGCGGGGGTTAGCTCCTACGAGCAGTACTTC.

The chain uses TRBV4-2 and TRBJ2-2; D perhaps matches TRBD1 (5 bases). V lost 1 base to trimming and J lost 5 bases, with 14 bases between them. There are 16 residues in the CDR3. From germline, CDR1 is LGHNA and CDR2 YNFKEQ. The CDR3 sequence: CASSQGLAGWTGELFF. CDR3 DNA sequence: TGTGCCAGCAGCCAAGGTTTGGCAGGGTGGACCGGGGAGCTGTTTTTT.

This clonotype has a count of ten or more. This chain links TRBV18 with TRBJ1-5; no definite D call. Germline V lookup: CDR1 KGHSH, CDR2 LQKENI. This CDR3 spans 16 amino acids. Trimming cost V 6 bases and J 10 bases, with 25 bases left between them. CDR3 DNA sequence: TGTGCCAGCTCCCCCGCGGAGGGAGGTCCGGATCGACCCCAGCATTTT. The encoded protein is CASSPAEGGPDRPQHF.

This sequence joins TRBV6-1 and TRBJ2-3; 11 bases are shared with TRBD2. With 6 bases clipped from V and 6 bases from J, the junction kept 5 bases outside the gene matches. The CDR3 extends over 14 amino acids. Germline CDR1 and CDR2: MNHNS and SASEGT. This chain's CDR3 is CASRTSGSGDTQYF. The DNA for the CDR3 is TGTGCCAGCAGAACTAGCGGGAGCGGCGATACGCAGTATTTT.

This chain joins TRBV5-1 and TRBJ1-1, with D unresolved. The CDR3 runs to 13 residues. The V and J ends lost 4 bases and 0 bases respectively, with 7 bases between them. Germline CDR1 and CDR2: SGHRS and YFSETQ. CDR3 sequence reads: CASSARVNTEAFF. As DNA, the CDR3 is TGCGCCAGCAGCGCAAGGGTGAACACTGAAGCTTTCTTT.

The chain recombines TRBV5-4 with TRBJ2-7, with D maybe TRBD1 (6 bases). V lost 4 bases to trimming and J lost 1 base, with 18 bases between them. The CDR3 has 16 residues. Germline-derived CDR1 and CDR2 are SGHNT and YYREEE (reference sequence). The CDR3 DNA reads TGTGCCAGCAGCCCTGAACAGGGATGGGTTTCCTACGAGCAGTACTTC. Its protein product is CASSPEQGWVSYEQYF.

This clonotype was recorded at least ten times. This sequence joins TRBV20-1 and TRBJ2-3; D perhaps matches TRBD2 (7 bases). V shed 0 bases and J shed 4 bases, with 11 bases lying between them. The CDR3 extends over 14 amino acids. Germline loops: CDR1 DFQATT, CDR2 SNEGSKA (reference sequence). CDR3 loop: CSARDGGGADTQYF. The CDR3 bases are TGCAGTGCTAGAGATGGGGGGGGCGCAGATACGCAGTATTTT.

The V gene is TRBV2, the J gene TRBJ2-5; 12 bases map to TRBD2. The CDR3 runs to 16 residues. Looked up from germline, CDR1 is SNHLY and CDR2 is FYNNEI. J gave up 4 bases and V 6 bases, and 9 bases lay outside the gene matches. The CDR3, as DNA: TGTGCCAGCAGCCCCCTGACTAGCGGGAGTGCAGAGACCCAGTACTTC. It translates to CASSPLTSGSAETQYF.

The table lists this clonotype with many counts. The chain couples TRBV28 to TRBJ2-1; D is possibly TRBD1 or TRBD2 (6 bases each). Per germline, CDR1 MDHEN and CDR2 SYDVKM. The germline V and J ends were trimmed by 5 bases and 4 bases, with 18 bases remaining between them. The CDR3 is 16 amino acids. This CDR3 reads CASSPFGGGGYNEQFF. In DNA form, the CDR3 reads TGTGCCAGCAGTCCCTTCGGAGGGGGAGGTTACAATGAGCAGTTCTTC.

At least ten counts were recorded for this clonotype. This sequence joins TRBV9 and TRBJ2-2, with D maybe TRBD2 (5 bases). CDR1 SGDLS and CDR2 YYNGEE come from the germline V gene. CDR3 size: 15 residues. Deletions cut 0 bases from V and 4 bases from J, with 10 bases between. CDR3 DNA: TGTGCCAGCAGCGTAGAGGCTAGCAGCACCGGGGAGCTGTTTTTT. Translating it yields CASSVEASSTGELFF.

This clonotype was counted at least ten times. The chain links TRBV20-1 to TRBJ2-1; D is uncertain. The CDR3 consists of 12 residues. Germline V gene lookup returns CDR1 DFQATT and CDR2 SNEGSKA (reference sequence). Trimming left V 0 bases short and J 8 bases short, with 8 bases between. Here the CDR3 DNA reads TGCAGTGCTAGAGATAACCGGTATGAGCAGTTCTTC. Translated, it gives CSARDNRYEQFF.

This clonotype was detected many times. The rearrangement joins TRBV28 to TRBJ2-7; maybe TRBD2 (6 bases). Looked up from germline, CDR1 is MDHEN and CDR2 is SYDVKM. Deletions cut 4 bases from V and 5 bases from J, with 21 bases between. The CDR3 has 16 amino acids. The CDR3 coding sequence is TGTGCCAGCAGTTATTGGGTAGTTGGGGACTCGGACGAGCAGTACTTC. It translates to CASSYWVVGDSDEQYF.

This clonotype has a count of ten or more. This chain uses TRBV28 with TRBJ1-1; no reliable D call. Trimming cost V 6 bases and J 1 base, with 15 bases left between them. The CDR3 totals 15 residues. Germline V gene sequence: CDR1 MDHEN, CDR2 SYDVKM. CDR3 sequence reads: CASRPPRWENTEAFF. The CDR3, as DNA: TGTGCCAGCAGACCTCCCAGGTGGGAGAACACTGAAGCTTTCTTT.

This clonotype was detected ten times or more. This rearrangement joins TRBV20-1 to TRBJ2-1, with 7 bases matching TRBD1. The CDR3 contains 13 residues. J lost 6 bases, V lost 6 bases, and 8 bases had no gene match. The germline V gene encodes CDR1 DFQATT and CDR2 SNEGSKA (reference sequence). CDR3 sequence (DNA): TGCAGTGCCGTGGGGACAGCCCTCAATGAGCAGTTCTTC. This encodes CSAVGTALNEQFF.

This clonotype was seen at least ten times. CDR3 amino acids: CASMGGVSTDTQYF. DNA for the CDR3: TGTGCCAGCATGGGGGGGGTTAGCACAGATACGCAGTATTTT. V gene TRBV12-3 or TRBV12-4 combines with J gene TRBJ2-3; 7 bases are a match to TRBD2. The CDR3 contains 14 residues. V shed 7 bases, J shed 0 bases, and the junction held 4 bases outside the gene matches.

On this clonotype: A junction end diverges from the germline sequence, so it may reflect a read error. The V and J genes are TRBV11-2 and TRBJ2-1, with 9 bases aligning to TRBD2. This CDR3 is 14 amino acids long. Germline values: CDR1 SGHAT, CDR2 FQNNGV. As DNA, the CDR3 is TGTGCCAGCAGCTCGCTAGCGGGGACGGATGATCAGTTCTTC. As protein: CASSSLAGTDDQFF.

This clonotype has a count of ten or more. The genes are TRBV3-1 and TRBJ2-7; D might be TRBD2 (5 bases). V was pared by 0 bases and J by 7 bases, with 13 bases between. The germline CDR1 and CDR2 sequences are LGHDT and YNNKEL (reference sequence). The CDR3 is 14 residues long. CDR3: CASSQDGRGLEQYF. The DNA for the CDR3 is TGTGCCAGCAGCCAAGACGGACGGGGATTGGAGCAGTACTTC.

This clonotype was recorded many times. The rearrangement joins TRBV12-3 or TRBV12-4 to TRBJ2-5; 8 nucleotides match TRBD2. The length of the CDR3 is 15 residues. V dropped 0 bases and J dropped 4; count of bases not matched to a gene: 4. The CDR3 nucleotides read TGTGCCAGCAGTTTAGCGAACAGCGGGGGAGAGACCCAGTACTTC. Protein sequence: CASSLANSGGETQYF.

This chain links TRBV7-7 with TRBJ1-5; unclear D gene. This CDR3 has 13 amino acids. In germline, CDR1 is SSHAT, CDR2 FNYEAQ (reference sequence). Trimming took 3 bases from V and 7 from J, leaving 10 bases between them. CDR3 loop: CASSLVWRQPQHF. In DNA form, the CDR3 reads TGTGCCAGCAGCTTGGTTTGGCGCCAGCCCCAGCATTTT.

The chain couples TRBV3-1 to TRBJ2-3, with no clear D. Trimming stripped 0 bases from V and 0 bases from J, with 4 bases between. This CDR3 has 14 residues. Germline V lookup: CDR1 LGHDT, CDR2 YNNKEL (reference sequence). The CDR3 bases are TGTGCCAGCAGCCAAGACACTAGCACAGATACGCAGTATTTT. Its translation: CASSQDTSTDTQYF.